In its sample, the clone carrying this T cell receptor (beta chain) was seen once. What it binds is not known. These data belong to a study of CD4 T cells in relation to SARS-CoV-2 and coronaviruses. At the level of the study: No peptide or an HIV-1 Nef peptide pool served as negative control.

This table comes from immunoSEQ multiplex PCR, and its TCRdb copy is limited to in-frame clones, with some not included. The sample holds about 15,000 clones, approximately 73% seen once. The CDR3 is made up of 12 amino acids. Trimming left V 2 bases short and J 7 bases short, with 8 bases between. Germline CDR1 and CDR2: SNHLY and FYNNEI. The unexposed donors gave CD4+ T cells in about 2011-2018, prior to COVID-19. After approximately 10 days of culture, CD4+ T cells were isolated. Unexposed-donor CD4+ T cells were probed with SARS-CoV-2 S/N and four cold-coronavirus spikes, cells permitting. The sample taken for sequencing was CD4+ T cells from PBMCs, cultured in vitro. The sequence was obtained from a human donor in good health. The genes are TRBV2 and TRBJ2-5; no firm D call. The CDR3 bases are TGTGCCAGCAGTGAACGACGGGTGACCCAGTACTTC. It translates to CASSERRVTQYF.